This T cell receptor (beta chain) is from a study of memory CD4+ T cells and cytomegalovirus serostatus. Profiled with immunoSEQ multiplex PCR; TCRdb holds only in-frame clones, not every one. The sample holds 40,000 to 50,000 clones, around 78% seen once. The sort gate was single viable CD3+CD4+CD8-CD45RO+ cells for memory CD4+ T cells. The CDR3 totals 11 residues. Per the germline V gene, CDR1 is SGDLS and CDR2 is YYNGEE. Between the trimmed V and J ends, which lost 7 bases and 5 bases, there was a span of 7 bases. The sequenced material came from memory CD4+ T cells from blood. This chain links TRBV9 with TRBJ2-1; D remains ambiguous. The TCR comes from an adult in good health and CMV-seronegative. The CDR3 spells CASSPHNEQFF. The DNA for the CDR3 is TGTGCCAGCTCACCGCACAATGAGCAGTTCTTC.